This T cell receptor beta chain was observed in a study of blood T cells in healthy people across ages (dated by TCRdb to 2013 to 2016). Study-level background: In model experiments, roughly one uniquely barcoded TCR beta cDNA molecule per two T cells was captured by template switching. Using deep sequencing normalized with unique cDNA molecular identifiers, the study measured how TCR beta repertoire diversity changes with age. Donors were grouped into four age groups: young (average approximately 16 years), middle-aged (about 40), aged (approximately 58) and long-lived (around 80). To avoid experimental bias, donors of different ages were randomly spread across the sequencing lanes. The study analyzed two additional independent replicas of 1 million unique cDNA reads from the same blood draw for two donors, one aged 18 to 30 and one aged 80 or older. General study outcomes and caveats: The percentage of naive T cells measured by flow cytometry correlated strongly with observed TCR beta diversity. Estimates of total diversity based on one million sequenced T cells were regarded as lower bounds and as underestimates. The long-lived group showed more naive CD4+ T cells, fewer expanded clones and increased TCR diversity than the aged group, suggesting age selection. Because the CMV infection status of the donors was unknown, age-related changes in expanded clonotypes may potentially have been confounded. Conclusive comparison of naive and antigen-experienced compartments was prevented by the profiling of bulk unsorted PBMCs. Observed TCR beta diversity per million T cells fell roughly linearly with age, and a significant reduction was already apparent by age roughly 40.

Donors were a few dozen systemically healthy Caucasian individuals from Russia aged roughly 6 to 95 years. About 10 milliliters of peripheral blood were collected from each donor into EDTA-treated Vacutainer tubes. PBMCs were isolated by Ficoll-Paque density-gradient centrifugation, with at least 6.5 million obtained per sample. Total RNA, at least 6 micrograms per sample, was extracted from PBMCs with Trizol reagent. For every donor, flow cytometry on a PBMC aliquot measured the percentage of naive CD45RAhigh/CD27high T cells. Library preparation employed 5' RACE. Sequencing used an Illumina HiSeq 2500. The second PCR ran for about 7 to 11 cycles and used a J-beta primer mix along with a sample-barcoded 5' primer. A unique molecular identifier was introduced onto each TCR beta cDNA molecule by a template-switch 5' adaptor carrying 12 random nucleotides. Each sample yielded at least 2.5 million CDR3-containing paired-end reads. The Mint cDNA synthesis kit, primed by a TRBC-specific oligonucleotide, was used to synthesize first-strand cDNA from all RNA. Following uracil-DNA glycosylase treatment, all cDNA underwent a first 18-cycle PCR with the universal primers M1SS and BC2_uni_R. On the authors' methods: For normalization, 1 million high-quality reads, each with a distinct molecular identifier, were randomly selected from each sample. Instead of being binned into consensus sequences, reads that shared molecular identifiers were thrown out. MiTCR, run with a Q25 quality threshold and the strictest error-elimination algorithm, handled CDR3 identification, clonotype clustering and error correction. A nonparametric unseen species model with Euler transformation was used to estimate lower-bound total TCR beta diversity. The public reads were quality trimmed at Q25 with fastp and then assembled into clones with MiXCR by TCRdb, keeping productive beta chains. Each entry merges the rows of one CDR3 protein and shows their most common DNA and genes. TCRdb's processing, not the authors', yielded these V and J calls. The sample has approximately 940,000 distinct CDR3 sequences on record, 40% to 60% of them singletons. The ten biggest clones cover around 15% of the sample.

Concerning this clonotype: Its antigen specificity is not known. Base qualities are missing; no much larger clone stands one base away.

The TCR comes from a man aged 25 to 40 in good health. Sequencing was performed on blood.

The bases are TGTGCCAGCAGTGACCCTCGGAGACGGTCCTACGAGCAGTACTTC. This is translated as CASSDPRRRSYEQYF. This chain joins TRBV27 to TRBJ2-5, with no reliable assignment of the D segment. The DNA matches TRBJ2-7 better at its end, which makes the J call doubtful. From the cysteine through the phenylalanine, the CDR3 covers 15 amino acids. Here the CDR3 DNA is all that survives: 45 bases in frame from base 1. CDR1 and CDR2, looked up from the germline V gene (reference sequence), are MNHEY and SMNVEV.